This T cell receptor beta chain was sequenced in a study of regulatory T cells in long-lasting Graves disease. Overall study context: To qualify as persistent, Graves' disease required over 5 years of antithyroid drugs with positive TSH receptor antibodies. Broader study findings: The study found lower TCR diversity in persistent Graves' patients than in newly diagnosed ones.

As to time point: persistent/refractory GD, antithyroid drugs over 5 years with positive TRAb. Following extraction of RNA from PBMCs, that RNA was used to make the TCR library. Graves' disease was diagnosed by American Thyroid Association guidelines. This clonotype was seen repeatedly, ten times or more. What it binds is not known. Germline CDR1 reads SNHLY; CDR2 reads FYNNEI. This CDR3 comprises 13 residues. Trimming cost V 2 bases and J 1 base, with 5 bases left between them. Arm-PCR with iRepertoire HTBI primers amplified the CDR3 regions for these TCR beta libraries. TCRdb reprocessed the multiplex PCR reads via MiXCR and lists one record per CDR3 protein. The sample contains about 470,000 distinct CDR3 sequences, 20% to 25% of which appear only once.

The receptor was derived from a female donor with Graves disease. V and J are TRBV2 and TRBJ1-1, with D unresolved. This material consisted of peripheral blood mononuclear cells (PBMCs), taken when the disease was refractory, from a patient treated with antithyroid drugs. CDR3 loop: CASSEWWNTEAFF. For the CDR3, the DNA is TGTGCCAGCAGTGAATGGTGGAACACTGAAGCTTTCTTT.